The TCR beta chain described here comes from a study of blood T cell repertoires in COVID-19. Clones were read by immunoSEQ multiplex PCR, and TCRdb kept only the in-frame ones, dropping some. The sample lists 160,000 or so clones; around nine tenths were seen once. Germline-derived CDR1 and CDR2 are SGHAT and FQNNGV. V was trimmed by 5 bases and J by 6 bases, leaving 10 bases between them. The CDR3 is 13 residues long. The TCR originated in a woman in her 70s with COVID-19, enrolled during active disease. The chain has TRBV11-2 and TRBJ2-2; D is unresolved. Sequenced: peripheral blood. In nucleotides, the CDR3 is TGTGCCAGCAGCCTGGAGCAACCCGGGGAGCTGTTTTTT. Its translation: CASSLEQPGELFF.